This T cell receptor beta chain was identified during a study of CD8+ T cells in alopecia areata. Overall study: The drug, tofacitinib, lasted 6 to 18 months, followed by 6 months off drug.

V shed 3 bases, J shed 8 bases, and the junction held 5 bases outside the gene matches. The CDR3 extends over 12 amino acids. The germline gives CDR1 GTSNPN, CDR2 SVGIG (reference sequence). Researchers took lesional scalp punch biopsies and peripheral blood from people who were alopecia areata patients. Sequencing relied on a cDNA template that was reverse transcribed from extracted RNA. The table came from immunoSEQ multiplex PCR; TCRdb's copy has only in-frame clones and leaves some out. The sample holds roughly 250,000 clones, 67% seen once. The sample was CD4+ T cells sorted from blood, taken at week 0. The rearrangement links TRBV30 to TRBJ1-2; 8 bases match TRBD1. This sequence originates from a human donor with alopecia areata. Here the CDR3 reads CAWRTGVSGYTF. The CDR3 coding sequence is TGTGCCTGGAGGACAGGGGTGAGCGGCTACACCTTC.